This TCR beta chain emerged from a study of cytomegalovirus exposure and HLA in healthy donors. The PCR contained 60 Vbeta and 13 Jbeta primers. The table came from immunoSEQ multiplex PCR; TCRdb's copy has only in-frame clones and leaves some out. The table records tens of thousands of clones, roughly 74% of them present only once. The CDR3 is 15 amino acids. The germline V gene has CDR1 SGHAT and CDR2 FQNNGV. V lost 3 bases, J lost 3 bases, and 3 bases stayed unmatched. The material sequenced was PBMCs. V usage is TRBV11-2 and J usage is TRBJ2-3; 10 bases fit TRBD1. This clonotype was sampled from a woman in her thirties in good health and CMV-seropositive. This chain's CDR3 is CASSLDRGMTDTQYF. DNA for the CDR3: TGTGCCAGCAGCTTGGACAGGGGGATGACAGATACGCAGTATTTT.